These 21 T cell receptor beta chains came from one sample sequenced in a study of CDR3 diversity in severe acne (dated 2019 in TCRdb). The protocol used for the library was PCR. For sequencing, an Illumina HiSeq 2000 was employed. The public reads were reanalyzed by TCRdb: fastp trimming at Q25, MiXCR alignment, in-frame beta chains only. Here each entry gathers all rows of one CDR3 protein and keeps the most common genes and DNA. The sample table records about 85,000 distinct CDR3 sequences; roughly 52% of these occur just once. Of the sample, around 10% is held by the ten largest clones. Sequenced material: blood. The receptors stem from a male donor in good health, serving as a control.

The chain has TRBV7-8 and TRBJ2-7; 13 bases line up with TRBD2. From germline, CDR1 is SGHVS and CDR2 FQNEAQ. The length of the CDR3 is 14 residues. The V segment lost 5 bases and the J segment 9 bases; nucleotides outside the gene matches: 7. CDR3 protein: CASSHDGLAGAQYF. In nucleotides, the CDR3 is TGTGCCAGCAGCCATGACGGACTAGCGGGAGCGCAGTACTTC.

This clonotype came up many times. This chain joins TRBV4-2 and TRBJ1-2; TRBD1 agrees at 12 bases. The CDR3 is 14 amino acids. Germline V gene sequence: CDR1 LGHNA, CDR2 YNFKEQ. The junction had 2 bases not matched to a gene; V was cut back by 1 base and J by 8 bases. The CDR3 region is CASSQGDRGRGYTF. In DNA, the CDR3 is TGTGCCAGCAGCCAAGGGGACAGGGGGCGCGGCTACACCTTC.

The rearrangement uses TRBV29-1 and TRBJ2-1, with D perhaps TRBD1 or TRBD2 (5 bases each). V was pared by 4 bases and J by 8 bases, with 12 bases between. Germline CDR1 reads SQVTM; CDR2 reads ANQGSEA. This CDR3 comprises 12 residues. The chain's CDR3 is CSVGAGSDEQFF. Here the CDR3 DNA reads TGCAGCGTTGGGGCAGGGAGCGATGAGCAGTTCTTC.

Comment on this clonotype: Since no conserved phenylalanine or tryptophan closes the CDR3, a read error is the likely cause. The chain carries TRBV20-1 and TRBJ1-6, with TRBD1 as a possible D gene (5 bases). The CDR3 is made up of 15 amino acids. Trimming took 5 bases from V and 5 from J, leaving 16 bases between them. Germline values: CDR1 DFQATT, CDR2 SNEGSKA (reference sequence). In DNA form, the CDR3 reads TGCAGTGCTTATGACAGCGCTGGTAATAATTCACCCCTCCACCTT. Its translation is CSAYDSAGNNSPLHL.

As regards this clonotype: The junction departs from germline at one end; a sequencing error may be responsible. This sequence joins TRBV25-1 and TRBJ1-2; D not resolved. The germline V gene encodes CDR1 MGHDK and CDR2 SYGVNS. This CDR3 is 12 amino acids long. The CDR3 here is CASSLVDYGSTF. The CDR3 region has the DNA TGTGCCAGCAGTTTAGTGGATTATGGCTCCACCTTC.

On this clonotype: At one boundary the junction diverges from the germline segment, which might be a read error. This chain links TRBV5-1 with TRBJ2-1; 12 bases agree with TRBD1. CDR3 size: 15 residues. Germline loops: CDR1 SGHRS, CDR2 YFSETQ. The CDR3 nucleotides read TGCGCCAGCAGTATGGGACAGGGGGCGATCGATGAGCAGTCCTTC. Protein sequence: CASSMGQGAIDEQSF.

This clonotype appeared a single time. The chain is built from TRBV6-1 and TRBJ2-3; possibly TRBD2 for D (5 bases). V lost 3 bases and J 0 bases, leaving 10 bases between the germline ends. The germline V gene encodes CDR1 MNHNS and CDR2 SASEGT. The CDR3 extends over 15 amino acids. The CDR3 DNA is TGTGCCAGCAGTGATTTGGGCGGGAGCACAGATACGCAGTATTTT. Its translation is CASSDLGGSTDTQYF.

This CDR3 reads CASSLASAGSNEQYF. Written as DNA, the CDR3 is TGTGCCAGCAGCTTAGCCTCCGCGGGAAGTAACGAGCAGTACTTC. This sequence joins TRBV7-9 and TRBJ2-7, with D possibly matching TRBD2 (6 bases). CDR1 and CDR2 (germline): SEHNR, FQNEAQ (reference sequence). The CDR3 covers 15 residues. Trimming left V 0 bases short and J 5 bases short, with 14 bases between.

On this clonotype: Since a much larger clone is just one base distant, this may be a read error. DNA of the CDR3: TGCAGCGTTGCCGGGGACTATGGCTACACCTTC. Translation gives CSVAGDYGYTF. The rearrangement joins TRBV29-1 to TRBJ1-2; no definite D call. V shed 4 bases and J shed 3 bases, with 6 bases lying between them. This CDR3 spans 11 amino acids. The germline gives CDR1 SQVTM, CDR2 ANQGSEA. Supplemented by reference TRBV29-1 and TRBJ1-2, the full variable domain reads SAVISQKPSRDICQRGTSLTIQCQVDSQVTMMFWYRQQPGQSLTLIATANQGSEATYESGFVIDKFPISRPNLTFSTLTVSNMSPEDSSIYLCSVAGDYGYTFGSGTRLTVV.

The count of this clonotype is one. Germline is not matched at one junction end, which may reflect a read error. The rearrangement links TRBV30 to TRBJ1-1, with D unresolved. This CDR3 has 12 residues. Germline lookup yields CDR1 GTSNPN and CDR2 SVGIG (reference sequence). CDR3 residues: CAWNGQLVEAFF. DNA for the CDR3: TGTGCCTGGAATGGTCAGTTGGTAGAAGCCTTCTTT.

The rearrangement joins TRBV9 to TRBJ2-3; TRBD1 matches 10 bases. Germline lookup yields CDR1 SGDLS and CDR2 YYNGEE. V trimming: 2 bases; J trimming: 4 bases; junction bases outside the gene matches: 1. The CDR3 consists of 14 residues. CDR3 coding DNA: TGTGCCAGCAGCGTGGGGACAGGGGCAGATACGCAGTATTTT. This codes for CASSVGTGADTQYF.

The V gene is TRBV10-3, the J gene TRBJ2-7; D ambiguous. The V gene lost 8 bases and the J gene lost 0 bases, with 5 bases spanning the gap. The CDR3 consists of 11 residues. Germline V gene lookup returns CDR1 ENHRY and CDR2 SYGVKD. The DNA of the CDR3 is TGTGCCATCGGGTCCTCCTACGAGCAGTACTTC. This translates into CAIGSSYEQYF.

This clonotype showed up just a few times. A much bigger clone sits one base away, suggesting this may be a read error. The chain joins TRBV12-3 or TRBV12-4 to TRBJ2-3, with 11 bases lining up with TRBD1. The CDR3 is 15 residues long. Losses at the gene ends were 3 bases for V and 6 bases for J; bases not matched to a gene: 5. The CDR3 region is CASSLRTGGEDTQYF. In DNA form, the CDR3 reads TGTGCCAGCAGTTTGAGGACAGGGGGCGAGGATACGCAGTATTTT.

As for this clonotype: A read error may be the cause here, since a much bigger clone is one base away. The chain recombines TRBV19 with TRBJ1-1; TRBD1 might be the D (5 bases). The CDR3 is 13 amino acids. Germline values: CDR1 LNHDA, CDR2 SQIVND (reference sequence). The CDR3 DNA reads TGTGCCAGTAGCGTATGGGGGGACGCTGAAGCTCTCTTT. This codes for CASSVWGDAEALF. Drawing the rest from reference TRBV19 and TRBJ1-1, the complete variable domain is DGGITQSPKYLFRKEGQNVTLSCEQNLNHDAMYWYRQDPGQGLRLIYYSQIVNDFQKGDIAEGYSVSREKKESFPLTVTSAQKNPTAFYLCASSVWGDAEALFGQGTRLTVV.

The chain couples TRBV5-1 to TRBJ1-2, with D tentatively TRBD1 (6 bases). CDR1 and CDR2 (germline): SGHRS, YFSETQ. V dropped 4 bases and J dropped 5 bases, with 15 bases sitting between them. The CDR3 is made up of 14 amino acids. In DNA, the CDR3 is TGCGCCAGCAGCACCTCCCAGGACAGATATGGCTACACCTTC. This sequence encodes CASSTSQDRYGYTF.

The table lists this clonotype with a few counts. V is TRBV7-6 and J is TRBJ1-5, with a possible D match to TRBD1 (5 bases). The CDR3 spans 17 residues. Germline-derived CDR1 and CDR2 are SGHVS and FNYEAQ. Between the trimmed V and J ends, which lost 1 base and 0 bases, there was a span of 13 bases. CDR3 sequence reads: CASSLEGRSYSNQPQHF. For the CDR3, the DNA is TGTGCCAGCAGCTTAGAGGGACGATCCTATAGCAATCAGCCCCAGCATTTT.

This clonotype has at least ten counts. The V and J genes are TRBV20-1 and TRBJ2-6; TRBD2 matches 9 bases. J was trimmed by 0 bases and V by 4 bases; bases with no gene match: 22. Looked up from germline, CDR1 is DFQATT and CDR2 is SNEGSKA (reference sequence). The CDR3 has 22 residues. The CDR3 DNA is TGCAGTGCTAAATCTATAACTGCGACTAGCGGAGCGGCAAGCTCTGGGGCCAACGTCCTGACTTTC. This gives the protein CSAKSITATSGAASSGANVLTF.

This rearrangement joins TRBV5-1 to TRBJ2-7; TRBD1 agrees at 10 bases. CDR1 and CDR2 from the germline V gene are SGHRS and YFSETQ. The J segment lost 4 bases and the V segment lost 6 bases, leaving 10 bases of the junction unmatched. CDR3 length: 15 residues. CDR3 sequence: CASTQGDRGGYEQYF. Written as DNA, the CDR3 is TGCGCCAGCACCCAGGGGGACAGGGGAGGATACGAGCAGTACTTC. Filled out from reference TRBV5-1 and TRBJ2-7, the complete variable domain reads KAGVTQTPRYLIKTRGQQVTLSCSPISGHRSVSWYQQTPGQGLQFLFEYFSETQRNKGNFPGRFSGRQFSNSRSEMNVSTLELGDSALYLCASTQGDRGGYEQYFGPGTRLTVT.

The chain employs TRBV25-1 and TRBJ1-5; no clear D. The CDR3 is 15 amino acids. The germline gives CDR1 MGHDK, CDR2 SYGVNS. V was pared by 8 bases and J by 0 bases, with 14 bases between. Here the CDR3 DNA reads TGTGCCAGCTCACCGACACCTAATAGCAATCAGCCCCAGCATTTT. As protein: CASSPTPNSNQPQHF.

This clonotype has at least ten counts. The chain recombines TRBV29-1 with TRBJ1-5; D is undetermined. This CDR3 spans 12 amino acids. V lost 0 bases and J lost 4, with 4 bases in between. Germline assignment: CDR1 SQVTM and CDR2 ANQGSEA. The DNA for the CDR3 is TGCAGCGTTGAAGAAGGGAATCAGCCCCAGCATTTT. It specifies CSVEEGNQPQHF.

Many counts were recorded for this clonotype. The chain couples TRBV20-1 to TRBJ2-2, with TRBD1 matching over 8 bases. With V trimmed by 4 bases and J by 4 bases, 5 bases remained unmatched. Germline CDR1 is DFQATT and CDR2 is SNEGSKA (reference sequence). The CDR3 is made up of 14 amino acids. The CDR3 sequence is CSANRGAGTGELFF. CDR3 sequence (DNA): TGCAGTGCTAACAGGGGGGCCGGCACCGGGGAGCTGTTTTTT.